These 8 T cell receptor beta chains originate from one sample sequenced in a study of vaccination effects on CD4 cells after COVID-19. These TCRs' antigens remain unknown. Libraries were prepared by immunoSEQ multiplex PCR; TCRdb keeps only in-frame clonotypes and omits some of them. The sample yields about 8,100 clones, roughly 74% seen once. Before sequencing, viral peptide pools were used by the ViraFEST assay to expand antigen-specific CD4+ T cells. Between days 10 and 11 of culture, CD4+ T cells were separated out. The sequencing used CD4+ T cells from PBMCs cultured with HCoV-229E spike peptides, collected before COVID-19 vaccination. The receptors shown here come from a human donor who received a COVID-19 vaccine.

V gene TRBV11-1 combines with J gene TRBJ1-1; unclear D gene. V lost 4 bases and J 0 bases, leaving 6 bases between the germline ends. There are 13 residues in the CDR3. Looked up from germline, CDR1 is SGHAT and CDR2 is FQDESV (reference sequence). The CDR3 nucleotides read TGTGCCAGCAGCTCCCTGATGAACACTGAAGCTTTCTTT. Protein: CASSSLMNTEAFF. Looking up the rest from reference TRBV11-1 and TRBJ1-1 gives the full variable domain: EAEVAQSPRYKITEKSQAVAFWCDPISGHATLYWYRQILGQGPELLVQFQDESVVDDSQLPKDRFSAERLKGVDSTLKIQPAELGDSAMYLCASSSLMNTEAFFGQGTRLTVV.

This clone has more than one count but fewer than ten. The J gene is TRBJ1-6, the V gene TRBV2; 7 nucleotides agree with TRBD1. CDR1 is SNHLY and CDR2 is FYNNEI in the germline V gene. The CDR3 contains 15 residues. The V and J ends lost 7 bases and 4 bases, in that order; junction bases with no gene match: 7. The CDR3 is CASIPGDRYNSPLHF. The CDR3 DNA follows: TGTGCCAGCATTCCCGGGGACAGATATAATTCACCCCTCCACTTT.

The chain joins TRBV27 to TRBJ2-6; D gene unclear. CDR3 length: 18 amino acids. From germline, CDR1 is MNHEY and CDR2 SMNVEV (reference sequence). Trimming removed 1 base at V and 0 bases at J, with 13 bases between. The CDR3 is CASSLYGPTISGANVLTF. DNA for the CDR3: TGTGCCAGCAGTTTATACGGGCCCACGATCTCTGGGGCCAACGTCCTGACTTTC.

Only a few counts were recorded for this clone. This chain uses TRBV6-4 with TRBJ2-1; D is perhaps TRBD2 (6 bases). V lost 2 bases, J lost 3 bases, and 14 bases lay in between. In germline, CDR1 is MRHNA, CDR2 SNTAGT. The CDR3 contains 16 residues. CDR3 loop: CASSDTSGVGYNEQFF. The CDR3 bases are TGTGCCAGCAGTGACACTTCGGGGGTAGGCTACAATGAGCAGTTCTTC.

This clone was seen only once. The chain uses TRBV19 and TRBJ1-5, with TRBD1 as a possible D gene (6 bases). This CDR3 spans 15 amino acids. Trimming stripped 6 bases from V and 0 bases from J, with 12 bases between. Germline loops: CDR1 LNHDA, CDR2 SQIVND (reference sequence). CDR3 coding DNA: TGTGCCAGTAGGACAACAGGGAATAGCAATCAGCCCCAGCATTTT. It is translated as CASRTTGNSNQPQHF.

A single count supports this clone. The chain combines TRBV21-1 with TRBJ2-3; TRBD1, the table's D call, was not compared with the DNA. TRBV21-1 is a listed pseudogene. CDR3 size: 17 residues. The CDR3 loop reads CASSKALSGNSTDTQYF. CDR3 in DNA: TGTGCCAGCAGCAAAGCGCTTTCAGGGAATAGCACAGATACGCAGTATTTT.

The CDR3, as DNA: TGTGCCAGCAGCGACAGATACACTGAAGCTTTCTTT. Protein sequence: CASSDRYTEAFF. The V call is TRBV12-3 or TRBV12-4, the J call TRBJ1-1; D is possibly TRBD1 (5 bases). Trimming stripped 6 bases from V and 3 bases from J, with 8 bases between. CDR3 length: 12 amino acids.

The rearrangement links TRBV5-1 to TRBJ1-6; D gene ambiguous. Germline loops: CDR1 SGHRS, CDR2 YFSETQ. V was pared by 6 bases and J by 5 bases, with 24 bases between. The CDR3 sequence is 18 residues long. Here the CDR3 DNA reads TGCGCCAGCATCAACCCCAAAAGGCCGGGGAGGCATAATTCACCCCTCCACTTT. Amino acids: CASINPKRPGRHNSPLHF.